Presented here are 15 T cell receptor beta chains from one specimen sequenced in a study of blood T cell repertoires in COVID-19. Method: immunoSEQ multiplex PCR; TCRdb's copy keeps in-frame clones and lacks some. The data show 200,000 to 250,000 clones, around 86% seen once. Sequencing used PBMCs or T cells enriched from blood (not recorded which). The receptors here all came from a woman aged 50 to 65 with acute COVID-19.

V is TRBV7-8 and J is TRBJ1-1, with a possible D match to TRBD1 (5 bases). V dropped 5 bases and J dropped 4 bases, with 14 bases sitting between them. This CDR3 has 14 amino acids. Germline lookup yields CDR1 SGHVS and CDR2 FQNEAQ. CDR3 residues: CASSKGLVSTEAFF. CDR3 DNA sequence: TGTGCCAGCAGCAAGGGGCTGGTGAGCACTGAAGCTTTCTTT.

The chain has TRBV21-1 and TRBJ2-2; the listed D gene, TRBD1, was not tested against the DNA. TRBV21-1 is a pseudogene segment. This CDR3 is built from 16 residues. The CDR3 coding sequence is TGTGCCAGCAGCAAAGGGGGCATGCGGAACACCGGGGAGCTGTTTTTT. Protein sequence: CASSKGGMRNTGELFF.

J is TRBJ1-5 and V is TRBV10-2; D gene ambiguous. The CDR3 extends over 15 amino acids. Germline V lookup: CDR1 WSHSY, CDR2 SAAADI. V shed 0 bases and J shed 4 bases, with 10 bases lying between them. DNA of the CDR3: TGCGCCAGCAGTGAGTCGAACCGGTCAAATCAGCCCCAGCATTTT. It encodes CASSESNRSNQPQHF.

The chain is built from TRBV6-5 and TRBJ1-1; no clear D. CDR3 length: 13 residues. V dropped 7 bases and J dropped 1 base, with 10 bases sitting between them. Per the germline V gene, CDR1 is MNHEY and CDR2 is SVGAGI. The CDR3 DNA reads TGTGCCAGCAAGGCGGAGGGGAACACTGAAGCTTTCTTT. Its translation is CASKAEGNTEAFF.

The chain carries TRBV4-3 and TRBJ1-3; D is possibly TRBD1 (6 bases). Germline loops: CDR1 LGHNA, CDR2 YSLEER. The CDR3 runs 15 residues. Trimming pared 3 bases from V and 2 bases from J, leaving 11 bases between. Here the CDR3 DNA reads TGCGCCAGCAGCCAGGATGGGGACACTGGAAACACCATATATTTT. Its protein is CASSQDGDTGNTIYF.

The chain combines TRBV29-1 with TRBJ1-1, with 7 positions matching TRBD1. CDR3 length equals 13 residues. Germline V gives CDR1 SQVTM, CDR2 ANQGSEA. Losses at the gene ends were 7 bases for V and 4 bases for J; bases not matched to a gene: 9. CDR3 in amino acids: CSAMTGIITEAFF. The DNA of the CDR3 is TGCAGCGCCATGACAGGGATCATCACTGAAGCTTTCTTT.

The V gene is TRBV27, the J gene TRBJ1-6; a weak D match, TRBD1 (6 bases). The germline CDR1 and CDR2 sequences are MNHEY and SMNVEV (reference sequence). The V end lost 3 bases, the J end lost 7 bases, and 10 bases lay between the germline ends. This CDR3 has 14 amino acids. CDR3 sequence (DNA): TGTGCCAGCAGTTTTTCCCAGGGGAATTCACCCCTCCACTTT. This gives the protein CASSFSQGNSPLHF.

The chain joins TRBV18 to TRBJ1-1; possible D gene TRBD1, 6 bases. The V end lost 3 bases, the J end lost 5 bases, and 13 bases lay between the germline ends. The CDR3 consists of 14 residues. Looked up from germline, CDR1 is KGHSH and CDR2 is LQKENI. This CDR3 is CASSPRDILTEAFF. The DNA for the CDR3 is TGTGCCAGCTCACCCCGGGACATATTAACTGAAGCTTTCTTT.

In DNA, the CDR3 is TGTGCCAGCAGATATCCGGGACAGACCGGCTACACCTTC. This codes for CASRYPGQTGYTF. The chain is built from TRBV28 and TRBJ1-2, with TRBD1 matching over 7 bases. The CDR3 totals 13 residues. The V segment lost 6 bases and the J segment 8 bases; nucleotides outside the gene matches: 9. Germline V lookup: CDR1 MDHEN, CDR2 SYDVKM.

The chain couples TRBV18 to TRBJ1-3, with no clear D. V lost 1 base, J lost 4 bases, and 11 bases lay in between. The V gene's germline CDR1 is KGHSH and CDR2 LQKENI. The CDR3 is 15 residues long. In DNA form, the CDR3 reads TGTGCCAGCTCACCACAGGGAGTCGGCGGAAACACCATATATTTT. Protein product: CASSPQGVGGNTIYF. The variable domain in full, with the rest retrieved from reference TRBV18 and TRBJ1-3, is NAGVMQNPRHLVRRRGQEARLRCSPMKGHSHVYWYRQLPEEGLKFMVYLQKENIIDESGMPKERFSAEFPKEGPSILRIQQVVRGDSAAYFCASSPQGVGGNTIYFGEGSWLTVV.

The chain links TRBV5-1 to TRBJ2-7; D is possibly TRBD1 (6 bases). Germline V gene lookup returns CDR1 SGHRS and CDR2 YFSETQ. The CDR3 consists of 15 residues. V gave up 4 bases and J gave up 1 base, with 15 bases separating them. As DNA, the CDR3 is TGCGCCAGCAGCACGACAGGTCCTCAATCCTACGAGCAGTACTTC. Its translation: CASSTTGPQSYEQYF.

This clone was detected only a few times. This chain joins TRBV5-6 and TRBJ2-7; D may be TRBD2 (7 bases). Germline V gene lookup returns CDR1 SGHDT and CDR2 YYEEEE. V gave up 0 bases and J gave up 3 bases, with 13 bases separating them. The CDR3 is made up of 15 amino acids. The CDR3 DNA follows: TGTGCCAGCAGCTTGGAGGGAGGGGGGATCTACGAGCAGTACTTC. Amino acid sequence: CASSLEGGGIYEQYF.

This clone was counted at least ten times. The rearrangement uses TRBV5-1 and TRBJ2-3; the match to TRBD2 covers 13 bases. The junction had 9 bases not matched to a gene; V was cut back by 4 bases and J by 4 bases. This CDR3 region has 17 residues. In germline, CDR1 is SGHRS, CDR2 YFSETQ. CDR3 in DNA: TGCGCCAGCAGCGACGCACCTGGACTAGCGGGAGCAGATACGCAGTATTTT. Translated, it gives CASSDAPGLAGADTQYF. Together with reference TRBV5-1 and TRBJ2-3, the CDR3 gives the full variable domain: KAGVTQTPRYLIKTRGQQVTLSCSPISGHRSVSWYQQTPGQGLQFLFEYFSETQRNKGNFPGRFSGRQFSNSRSEMNVSTLELGDSALYLCASSDAPGLAGADTQYFGPGTRLTVL.

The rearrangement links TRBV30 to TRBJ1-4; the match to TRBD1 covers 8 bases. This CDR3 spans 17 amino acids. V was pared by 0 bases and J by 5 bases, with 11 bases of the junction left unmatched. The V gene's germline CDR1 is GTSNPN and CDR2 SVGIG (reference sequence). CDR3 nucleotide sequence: TGTGCCTGGAGTGTACATCTGGGACAGGAAAAGAATGAAAAACTGTTTTTT. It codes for CAWSVHLGQEKNEKLFF.

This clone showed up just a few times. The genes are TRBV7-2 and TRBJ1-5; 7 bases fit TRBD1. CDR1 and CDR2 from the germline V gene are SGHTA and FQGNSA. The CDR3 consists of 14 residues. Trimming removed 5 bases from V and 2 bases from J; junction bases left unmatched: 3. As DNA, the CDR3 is TGTGCCAGCAGCAACGGACAGGGCAATCAGCCCCAGCATTTT. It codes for CASSNGQGNQPQHF. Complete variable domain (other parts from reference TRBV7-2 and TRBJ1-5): GAGVSQSPSNKVTEKGKDVELRCDPISGHTALYWYRQSLGQGLEFLIYFQGNSAPDKSGLPSDRFSAERTGGSVSTLTIQRTQQEDSAVYLCASSNGQGNQPQHFGDGTRLSIL.